This TCR beta chain was recorded in a study of T cell responses to AZD1222 COVID-19 vaccine. TCRdb's copy holds only in-frame clones and misses some; the assay was immunoSEQ multiplex PCR. The sample yields about 180,000 clones, roughly 94% seen once. General study points: Donors were mostly white British, more females; clonal diversity possibly underestimated. The breadth and depth of Spike-specific TCRs increased once two AZD1222 doses had been given. Baseline serostatus was positive in only a handful of AZD1222 recipients. Unmutated variant regions are reportedly the target of nearly half of TCRs that are spike-specific.

With 2 bases clipped from V and 6 bases from J, the junction kept 2 bases outside the gene matches. The germline V gene has CDR1 SGHRS and CDR2 YFSETQ. The CDR3 consists of 12 residues. About this clone itself: Antigen: not known.

The clonotype was recovered from an adult who received the AZD1222 COVID-19 vaccine. This sequence joins TRBV5-1 and TRBJ2-7; 7 bases are shared with TRBD1. Source: peripheral blood, taken 28 days after the second AZD1222 dose. This CDR3 is CASSLRDSEQYF. DNA of the CDR3: TGCGCCAGCAGCTTAAGGGACAGCGAGCAGTACTTC.